These 2 T cell receptor beta chains share one sample of origin, sequenced in a study of CD8 T cells in ankylosing spondylitis. Study observations and caveats: A TCR beta motif of eight or nine highly homologous variants seemed to mark ankylosing spondylitis blood.

These TCRs are of unknown antigen specificity. TCRdb recomputed calls from the 5' RACE reads with MiXCR, one row per CDR3 protein. The sample has about 420,000 distinct CDR3 sequences, approximately 20% seen once; the top ten hold around 17%. Sequenced sample: blood, either unsorted or a sorted T cell fraction (not recorded which). Source of these receptors: a male donor with ankylosing spondylitis.

V and J are TRBV5-5 and TRBJ1-5; no definite D call. The CDR3 has 15 amino acids. V lost 4 bases and J lost 6, with 17 bases in between. Germline CDR1 SGHKS, CDR2 YYEKEE (reference sequence). The DNA for the CDR3 is TGTGCCAGCAGCCAACTTCCCCAGAAGATTCAGCCCCAGCATTTT. This codes for CASSQLPQKIQPQHF.

The chain couples TRBV24-1 to TRBJ2-3; possible D gene TRBD2, 5 bases. The CDR3 is 12 amino acids. Germline loops: CDR1 KGHDR, CDR2 SFDVKD. V gave up 2 bases and J gave up 9 bases, with 8 bases separating them. This CDR3 reads CATSDYGVTQYF. Written as DNA, the CDR3 is TGTGCCACCAGTGATTACGGGGTCACGCAGTATTTT.